A selection of T cell receptor beta chains follows, all from one sample in a study of Ad26.COV2.S vaccination and SARS-CoV-2 variants. Only in-frame clones appear in the TCRdb table, and some are missing; sequencing was by immunoSEQ multiplex PCR. Of some 390,000 clones listed, around nine tenths are singletons. The source was peripheral blood, collected in a trial of Ad26.COV2.S vaccine versus placebo. Source of these receptors: a person aged 18-65 years who received the Ad26.COV2.S COVID-19 vaccine or a placebo. Both conserved end residues are part of each CDR3. D genes are given only for firm matches. Rows give clone size only sometimes, using once, few, many, or a class for an expanded clone.

CDR3 protein: CASRNTGGAFYGYTF; CDR3 DNA: TGTGCCAGCAGGAACACAGGGGGCGCATTCTATGGCTACACCTTC; J gene: TRBJ1-2; D gene: TRBD1; V gene: TRBV7-9; clone size: -
CDR3 protein: CASSTFTAPYGYTF; CDR3 DNA: TGTGCCAGCAGTACCTTTACGGCCCCCTATGGCTACACCTTC; J gene: TRBJ1-2; D gene: -; V gene: TRBV6-5; clone size: few
CDR3 protein: CASGREGAWGNEQFF; CDR3 DNA: TGTGCCAGCGGAAGGGAGGGGGCCTGGGGCAATGAGCAGTTCTTC; J gene: TRBJ2-1; D gene: -; V gene: TRBV5-5; clone size: -
CDR3 protein: CASSIGHRYFYGYTF; CDR3 DNA: TGTGCCAGCTCAATTGGACACCGTTACTTCTATGGCTACACCTTC; J gene: TRBJ1-2; D gene: -; V gene: TRBV18; clone size: few
CDR3 protein: CASSIIKGNTGELFF; CDR3 DNA: TGTGCCAGTAGTATTATCAAGGGAAACACCGGGGAGCTGTTTTTT; J gene: TRBJ2-2; D gene: -; V gene: TRBV19; clone size: -
CDR3 protein: CASSDSHPGDLAGYTF; CDR3 DNA: TGTGCCAGCAGCGATTCTCACCCCGGGGACCTGGCGGGCTACACCTTC; J gene: TRBJ1-2; D gene: -; V gene: TRBV5-4; clone size: few
CDR3 protein: CATGATGPNTEAFF; CDR3 DNA: TGTGCCACCGGAGCGACGGGACCGAACACTGAAGCTTTCTTT; J gene: TRBJ1-1; D gene: -; V gene: TRBV10-3; clone size: -
CDR3 protein: CASSEQGTGELFF; CDR3 DNA: TGTGCCAGCAGCGAACAGGGGACCGGGGAGCTGTTTTTT; J gene: TRBJ2-2; D gene: TRBD1; V gene: TRBV7-9; clone size: -
CDR3 protein: CASSPDTALNTEAFF; CDR3 DNA: TGTGCCAGCTCACCAGATACAGCCTTGAACACTGAAGCTTTCTTT; J gene: TRBJ1-1; D gene: -; V gene: TRBV18; clone size: -
CDR3 protein: CASSLRERNQPQHF; CDR3 DNA: TGTGCCAGTAGCCTCCGGGAGAGGAATCAGCCCCAGCATTTT; J gene: TRBJ1-5; D gene: -; V gene: TRBV19; clone size: -
CDR3 protein: CASRRTGGGNTIYF; CDR3 DNA: TGTGCCAGCAGGCGAACAGGGGGAGGAAACACCATATATTTT; J gene: TRBJ1-3; D gene: TRBD1; V gene: TRBV14; clone size: -
CDR3 protein: CASGLRYEQYF; CDR3 DNA: TGTGCTAGTGGTTTGAGGTACGAGCAGTACTTC; J gene: TRBJ2-7; D gene: -; V gene: TRBV12-5; clone size: few
CDR3 protein: CASSGPRTSGEQGDTQYF; CDR3 DNA: TGTGCCAGCAGCGGGCCTCGGACTAGCGGGGAACAGGGAGATACGCAGTATTTT; J gene: TRBJ2-3; D gene: TRBD2; V gene: TRBV9; clone size: -
CDR3 protein: CASVGILGQTLHF; CDR3 DNA: TGTGCCAGCGTGGGGATCTTGGGACAGACCCTCCACTTT; J gene: TRBJ1-6; D gene: TRBD1; V gene: TRBV2; clone size: -
CDR3 protein: CASSQNGQGGGELFF; CDR3 DNA: TGTGCCAGCAGCCAAAACGGACAGGGAGGCGGGGAGCTGTTTTTT; J gene: TRBJ2-2; D gene: TRBD1; V gene: TRBV4-2; clone size: -
CDR3 protein: CSFYGTANTEAFF; CDR3 DNA: TGCAGCTTCTACGGGACAGCCAACACTGAAGCTTTCTTT; J gene: TRBJ1-1; D gene: TRBD1; V gene: TRBV29-1; clone size: -
CDR3 protein: CASSFHSTGTQETQYF; CDR3 DNA: TGTGCCAGCAGTTTCCACTCAACCGGGACCCAAGAGACCCAGTACTTC; J gene: TRBJ2-5; D gene: -; V gene: TRBV27; clone size: -
CDR3 protein: CASSLYPQGFGNTIYF; CDR3 DNA: TGTGCCAGCAGCTTATACCCCCAGGGATTTGGAAACACCATATATTTT; J gene: TRBJ1-3; D gene: -; V gene: TRBV7-9; clone size: -
CDR3 protein: CASSSKTGEGTEAFF; CDR3 DNA: TGTGCCAGCAGCTCAAAAACAGGGGAGGGCACTGAAGCTTTCTTT; J gene: TRBJ1-1; D gene: TRBD1; V gene: TRBV7-2; clone size: -
CDR3 protein: CASSPTGTSGGTDTQYF; CDR3 DNA: TGCGCCAGCAGCCCGACGGGGACTAGCGGGGGCACAGATACGCAGTATTTT; J gene: TRBJ2-3; D gene: TRBD2; V gene: TRBV5-1; clone size: once
CDR3 protein: CASSRDRGGGYQPQHF; CDR3 DNA: TGTGCCAGCAGTCGGGACAGGGGTGGAGGATATCAGCCCCAGCATTTT; J gene: TRBJ1-5; D gene: TRBD1; V gene: TRBV5-5; clone size: -
CDR3 protein: CASSVAITSGGVSTDTQYF; CDR3 DNA: TGTGCCAGCAGCGTAGCTATCACTAGCGGGGGGGTCAGCACAGATACGCAGTATTTT; J gene: TRBJ2-3; D gene: TRBD2; V gene: TRBV9; clone size: -
CDR3 protein: CAWSVRYYGYTF; CDR3 DNA: TGTGCCTGGAGTGTACGTTACTATGGCTACACCTTC; J gene: TRBJ1-2; D gene: -; V gene: TRBV30; clone size: -
CDR3 protein: CASSQGAGAYEQYF; CDR3 DNA: TGTGCCAGCAGCCAAGGGGCCGGGGCCTACGAGCAGTACTTC; J gene: TRBJ2-7; D gene: -; V gene: TRBV14; clone size: -
CDR3 protein: CASSRLAGGFTDTQYF; CDR3 DNA: TGTGCCAGCAGTAGACTAGCGGGGGGGTTCACAGATACGCAGTATTTT; J gene: TRBJ2-3; D gene: TRBD2; V gene: TRBV2; clone size: -
CDR3 protein: CASSPEGDHEQYF; CDR3 DNA: TGCGCCAGCAGCCCAGAAGGGGACCACGAGCAGTACTTC; J gene: TRBJ2-7; D gene: -; V gene: TRBV5-1; clone size: -
CDR3 protein: CASSFGGDTEAFF; CDR3 DNA: TGTGCCAGCAGTTTCGGCGGTGACACTGAAGCTTTCTTT; J gene: TRBJ1-1; D gene: -; V gene: TRBV27; clone size: -
CDR3 protein: CASSFDQGFEGYTF; CDR3 DNA: TGCGCCAGCAGCTTCGACCAGGGTTTTGAGGGCTACACCTTC; J gene: TRBJ1-2; D gene: -; V gene: TRBV5-1; clone size: once
CDR3 protein: CASSQSRTGANYGYTF; CDR3 DNA: TGTGCCAGCAGCCAATCACGGACAGGGGCCAATTATGGCTACACCTTC; J gene: TRBJ1-2; D gene: TRBD1; V gene: TRBV14; clone size: -
CDR3 protein: CASSLAPRDTGELFF; CDR3 DNA: TGTGCCAGCAGCTTAGCGCCCCGGGACACCGGGGAGCTGTTTTTT; J gene: TRBJ2-2; D gene: -; V gene: TRBV7-9; clone size: -
CDR3 protein: CASSDYRVYGYTF; CDR3 DNA: TGTGCCAGCAGTGATTACAGGGTTTATGGCTACACCTTC; J gene: TRBJ1-2; D gene: -; V gene: TRBV6-1; clone size: -
CDR3 protein: CASSTGTGQPQHF; CDR3 DNA: TGCGCCAGCAGCACAGGGACGGGCCAGCCCCAGCATTTT; J gene: TRBJ1-5; D gene: -; V gene: TRBV10-1; clone size: few
CDR3 protein: CASSIGQTMNTEAFF; CDR3 DNA: TGTGCCAGTAGTATCGGACAGACCATGAACACTGAAGCTTTCTTT; J gene: TRBJ1-1; D gene: -; V gene: TRBV19; clone size: -
CDR3 protein: CASRPRGFTGRTEAFF; CDR3 DNA: TGTGCCAGCAGACCACGCGGCTTTACAGGGAGAACTGAAGCTTTCTTT; J gene: TRBJ1-1; D gene: -; V gene: TRBV13; clone size: once
CDR3 protein: CASSQERQGMEAFF; CDR3 DNA: TGCGCCAGCAGCCAAGAACGACAGGGGATGGAAGCTTTCTTT; J gene: TRBJ1-1; D gene: TRBD1; V gene: TRBV4-1; clone size: -
CDR3 protein: CSVEPGDYGYTF; CDR3 DNA: TGCAGCGTTGAACCCGGGGACTATGGCTACACCTTC; J gene: TRBJ1-2; D gene: -; V gene: TRBV29-1; clone size: -
CDR3 protein: CASSLQGGAEAFF; CDR3 DNA: TGTGCCAGCAGTCTCCAGGGCGGCGCGGAAGCTTTCTTT; J gene: TRBJ1-1; D gene: -; V gene: TRBV3-1/TRBV3-2; clone size: -
CDR3 protein: CASSVTGTGVSGYTF; CDR3 DNA: TGTGCCAGTAGTGTTACCGGGACAGGGGTTTCTGGCTACACCTTC; J gene: TRBJ1-2; D gene: TRBD1; V gene: TRBV19; clone size: -
CDR3 protein: CASSLTPGQGARYGYTF; CDR3 DNA: TGTGCCAGCAGCTTGACCCCAGGACAGGGGGCGAGATATGGCTACACCTTC; J gene: TRBJ1-2; D gene: TRBD1; V gene: TRBV5-6; clone size: -
CDR3 protein: CASSRRRSVSNQPQHF; CDR3 DNA: TGCGCCAGCAGTCGACGACGAAGCGTTAGCAATCAGCCCCAGCATTTT; J gene: TRBJ1-5; D gene: -; V gene: TRBV23-1; clone size: -
CDR3 protein: CASSLGVAANTGELFF; CDR3 DNA: TGTGCCAGCAGCTTAGGAGTCGCGGCAAACACCGGGGAGCTGTTTTTT; J gene: TRBJ2-2; D gene: -; V gene: TRBV7-9; clone size: -
CDR3 protein: CASSVRGASSEQFF; CDR3 DNA: TGTGCCAGCAGCGTCCGGGGGGCCAGTAGTGAGCAGTTCTTC; J gene: TRBJ2-1; D gene: -; V gene: TRBV14; clone size: -
CDR3 protein: CASSPPGQIYGYTF; CDR3 DNA: TGTGCCAGTAGTCCTCCGGGACAAATCTATGGCTACACCTTC; J gene: TRBJ1-2; D gene: -; V gene: TRBV19; clone size: -
CDR3 protein: CASSYPDGKNIQYF; CDR3 DNA: TGTGCCAGCAGTTACCCAGACGGCAAAAACATTCAGTACTTC; J gene: TRBJ2-4; D gene: -; V gene: TRBV6-6; clone size: -
CDR3 protein: CATSRAQAGTEAFF; CDR3 DNA: TGTGCCACCAGCAGAGCACAGGCTGGGACTGAAGCTTTCTTT; J gene: TRBJ1-1; D gene: -; V gene: TRBV15; clone size: -
CDR3 protein: CAISEGREGEQYF; CDR3 DNA: TGTGCCATCAGTGAGGGGAGGGAGGGAGAGCAGTACTTC; J gene: TRBJ2-7; D gene: TRBD2; V gene: TRBV10-3; clone size: -
CDR3 protein: CASSDVGSLGGYTF; CDR3 DNA: TGTGCCAGCAGTGATGTCGGCAGCCTAGGTGGCTACACCTTC; J gene: TRBJ1-2; D gene: -; V gene: TRBV6-1; clone size: -
CDR3 protein: CASSLLGAAQATYEQYF; CDR3 DNA: TGTGCCAGCAGCTTATTAGGAGCCGCACAGGCCACCTACGAGCAGTACTTC; J gene: TRBJ2-7; D gene: -; V gene: TRBV7-2; clone size: -
CDR3 protein: CSAFDRGEAFF; CDR3 DNA: TGCAGTGCTTTCGACAGGGGGGAGGCTTTCTTT; J gene: TRBJ1-1; D gene: TRBD1; V gene: TRBV20-1; clone size: few
CDR3 protein: CASSPSGGADTQYF; CDR3 DNA: TGTGCCAGCAGCCCTTCTGGGGGGGCAGATACGCAGTATTTT; J gene: TRBJ2-3; D gene: TRBD2; V gene: TRBV11-3; clone size: -
CDR3 protein: CAWSVARTSYNEQFF; CDR3 DNA: TGTGCCTGGAGTGTAGCCCGTACCTCCTACAATGAGCAGTTCTTC; J gene: TRBJ2-1; D gene: -; V gene: TRBV30; clone size: -
CDR3 protein: CASSLGIGNEAFF; CDR3 DNA: TGTGCCAGCAGCTTAGGCATTGGTAATGAAGCTTTCTTT; J gene: TRBJ1-1; D gene: -; V gene: TRBV7-9; clone size: -
CDR3 protein: CASSPGASGGADTQYF; CDR3 DNA: TGTGCCAGCAGTCCCGGGGCTAGCGGGGGCGCAGATACGCAGTATTTT; J gene: TRBJ2-3; D gene: TRBD2; V gene: TRBV6-4; clone size: -